This TCR beta chain derives from a study of T cell responses to AZD1222 COVID-19 vaccine. Method: immunoSEQ multiplex PCR; TCRdb's copy keeps in-frame clones and lacks some. Counted here are some 200,000 clones, roughly 92% occurring once; the ten biggest clones make up about 3.5%. Notes on the study in general: All repertoire sampling was performed exclusively after the peak T cell response. Donors, mostly white British, included more females; clonal diversity was possibly underestimated. Just a handful of AZD1222 recipients were seropositive at baseline. Regions left unmutated in variants are reportedly the target of nearly half of spike-specific TCRs.

V lost 5 bases to trimming and J lost 6 bases; unmatched junction nucleotides: 2. Germline V gene data show CDR1 as SEHNR and CDR2 as FQNEAQ (reference sequence). The CDR3 sequence is 14 residues long. As for this clone: Its specificity is not known.

The sample consisted of peripheral blood, taken 28 days after the second AZD1222 dose. This receptor was taken from an adult who received the AZD1222 COVID-19 vaccine. V gene TRBV7-9 combines with J gene TRBJ2-1, with 12 nucleotides matching TRBD2. The CDR3: CASSMTSGSNEQFF. The DNA of the CDR3 is TGTGCCAGCAGCATGACTAGCGGGAGCAATGAGCAGTTCTTC.